A single sample gave rise to the 13 T cell receptor beta chains below, sequenced in a study of shared clonotypes between healthy human individuals. Only in-frame clones appear in the TCRdb table, and some are missing; sequencing was by immunoSEQ multiplex PCR. This sample yields around 2.5 million clones, of which over 85% are seen a single time; roughly 0.36% belongs to the top ten. Sample: naive CD4+ T cells from PBMCs. Indicated subset: CD45RA+ positively selected. The origin of the receptors is a man aged 18 to 29 in good health. Some clones in this sample may be carry-over from other donors' samples.

This clone was detected once. This rearrangement joins TRBV30 to TRBJ1-4; D might be TRBD1 (5 bases). Germline CDR1 and CDR2: GTSNPN and SVGIG (reference sequence). The CDR3 runs to 13 residues. The V end was cut by 4 bases, the J end by 5 bases, with 11 bases between. CDR3 amino acids: CAWIGQGNEKLFF. CDR3 nucleotides: TGTGCCTGGATCGGACAAGGAAATGAAAAACTGTTTTTT.

V usage is TRBV2 and J usage is TRBJ1-6; D ambiguous. The CDR3 covers 12 residues. Per germline, CDR1 SNHLY and CDR2 FYNNEI. Trimming cost V 3 bases and J 7 bases, with 4 bases left between them. This CDR3 reads CASSDDNSPLHF. The CDR3 DNA reads as TGTGCCAGCAGTGACGACAATTCACCCCTCCACTTT.

This chain uses TRBV28 with TRBJ1-2; unclear D gene. Germline V CDR1 and CDR2: MDHEN, SYDVKM. The CDR3 is made up of 15 amino acids. Trimming cost V 5 bases and J 7 bases, with 20 bases left between them. CDR3 bases: TGTGCCAGCAGTACCTTGACCCGGAACCCGCCTGGCTACACCTTC. Amino acid sequence: CASSTLTRNPPGYTF.

As concerns this clone: Other DNA sequences in the sample encode the same CDR3. This sequence joins TRBV5-4 and TRBJ2-3, with TRBD2 matching 12 bases. The V gene's germline CDR1 is SGHNT and CDR2 YYREEE (reference sequence). This CDR3 spans 17 amino acids. Trimming cost V 0 bases and J 4 bases; bases outside gene matches: 6. CDR3 DNA sequence: TGTGCCAGCAGCTTGGGGCTAGCGGGAGGGCCATCAGATACGCAGTATTTT. It is translated as CASSLGLAGGPSDTQYF.

The CDR3 region is CASSLVYRGIASGSTDTQYF. The CDR3 DNA follows: TGTGCCAGCAGCTTAGTCTACAGGGGAATAGCTAGCGGGAGCACAGATACGCAGTATTTT. This chain uses TRBV7-8 with TRBJ2-3; weak D call: TRBD2 (8 bases). The germline V and J ends were trimmed by 1 base and 0 bases, with 23 bases remaining between them. The length of the CDR3 is 20 residues. CDR1 is SGHVS, CDR2 FQNEAQ, per germline.

This sequence joins TRBV5-1 and TRBJ2-3, with 9 bases matching TRBD2. The CDR3 contains 17 residues. V lost 4 bases to trimming and J lost 0 bases; unmatched junction nucleotides: 9. CDR1 SGHRS and CDR2 YFSETQ come from the germline V gene. The CDR3, as DNA: TGCGCCAGCAGCCTGGCCCAAACTAGCGGGAGCACAGATACGCAGTATTTT. Translated, it gives CASSLAQTSGSTDTQYF.

This chain uses TRBV29-1 with TRBJ2-3; D is undetermined. V lost 4 bases, J lost 1 base, and 12 bases lay in between. Germline V gene lookup returns CDR1 SQVTM and CDR2 ANQGSEA. CDR3 length equals 14 residues. The CDR3 loop is CSVVRIRGTDTQYF. The CDR3 nucleotides are TGCAGCGTTGTAAGAATCCGAGGCACAGATACGCAGTATTTT.

The rearrangement links TRBV28 to TRBJ2-4, with TRBD2 matching over 12 bases. Losses at the gene ends were 5 bases for V and 9 bases for J; bases not matched to a gene: 8. The V gene's germline CDR1 is MDHEN and CDR2 SYDVKM. This CDR3 has 15 residues. The DNA for the CDR3 is TGTGCCAGCAGTCGATGGACTAGCGGGAAGGTCATTCAGTACTTC. The encoded protein is CASSRWTSGKVIQYF.

This chain links TRBV5-1 with TRBJ1-3, with a weak D call TRBD1 (6 bases). The V end was cut by 7 bases, the J end by 4 bases, with 6 bases between. The CDR3 is made up of 11 amino acids. The germline V gene encodes CDR1 SGHRS and CDR2 YFSETQ. Written as DNA, the CDR3 is TGCGCCAGCCAGGGGGGAAACACCATATATTTT. Protein product: CASQGGNTIYF.

The chain joins TRBV11-2 to TRBJ2-6; D not certain. V was pared by 4 bases and J by 0 bases, with 7 bases between. Germline V gene lookup returns CDR1 SGHAT and CDR2 FQNNGV. The CDR3 covers 15 residues. The chain's CDR3 is CASSYEHSGANVLTF. As DNA, the CDR3 is TGTGCCAGCAGCTATGAACACTCTGGGGCCAACGTCCTGACTTTC. The whole variable domain, filled in from reference TRBV11-2 and TRBJ2-6, reads EAGVAQSPRYKIIEKRQSVAFWCNPISGHATLYWYQQILGQGPKLLIQFQNNGVVDDSQLPKDRFSAERLKGVDSTLKIQPAKLEDSAVYLCASSYEHSGANVLTFGAGSRLTVL.

CDR3 in amino acids: CAISMGLENYNEQFF. Written as DNA, the CDR3 is TGTGCCATCAGTATGGGACTGGAGAACTACAATGAGCAGTTCTTC. The chain joins TRBV10-3 to TRBJ2-1, with D possibly TRBD2 on 6 matching bases. This CDR3 is 15 amino acids long. Trimming took 5 bases from V and 3 from J, leaving 14 bases between them. The V gene's germline CDR1 is ENHRY and CDR2 SYGVKD.

In this sample, this clone turned up once. V usage is TRBV2 and J usage is TRBJ1-3; a weak D match, TRBD1 (6 bases). Germline V gene data show CDR1 as SNHLY and CDR2 as FYNNEI. Trimming left V 6 bases short and J 0 bases short, with 15 bases between. The CDR3 contains 16 residues. The CDR3 DNA sequence: TGTGCCAGCAGCGAAATGGGGGCTGACTCTGGAAACACCATATATTTT. It codes for CASSEMGADSGNTIYF.

The V call is TRBV7-6, the J call TRBJ2-5, with D possibly being TRBD2 (5 bases). The V end lost 1 base, the J end lost 5 bases, and 20 bases lay between the germline ends. Germline V gene lookup returns CDR1 SGHVS and CDR2 FNYEAQ. The CDR3 runs 17 residues. CDR3 sequence reads: CASSLGYSGIVKETQYF. CDR3 DNA sequence: TGTGCCAGCAGCTTAGGATACTCGGGGATCGTTAAGGAGACCCAGTACTTC.